What follows describes a single TCR beta chain. In the authors' methods: Estimates of nucleated cell counts were drawn from the amplification of reference gene primers. Method: immunoSEQ multiplex PCR; TCRdb's copy keeps in-frame clones and lacks some. Clone size and V and J calls were adopted from that table, with D and trimming inferred from the DNA. The data contain about 87,000 clones, around nine tenths of them seen just once; the ten biggest clones take up 4% to 5.5%. V shed 0 bases and J 2 bases; nucleotides not matched to a gene: 1. The CDR3 has 14 amino acids. Germline CDR1 is SGHRS and CDR2 is YFSETQ. This sample was taken from a study of blood T cell repertoires in COVID-19.

The sequencing sample was made of peripheral blood. The V and J genes are TRBV5-1 and TRBJ1-1; 7 bases line up with TRBD1. This receptor was identified in a man aged 40-49 years with acute or convalescent COVID-19. CDR3: CASSLDRGNTEAFF. CDR3 coding DNA: TGCGCCAGCAGCTTGGACAGGGGTAACACTGAAGCTTTCTTT.